This T cell receptor beta chain was recovered during a study of control samples from healthy donors and cancer patients. V was clipped by 3 bases and J by 3 bases, with 11 bases between them. The CDR3 is 14 residues long. Germline V gene sequence: CDR1 SGHNT, CDR2 YENEEA. This clone was detected only once. The data were produced by immunoSEQ multiplex PCR, yet TCRdb's version contains in-frame clones alone and is incomplete. The sample consists of some 44,000 clones, 60% to 80% of them appearing once. The TCR sequence derives from a male donor with melanoma. Sequencing was performed on formalin-fixed, paraffin-embedded tissue. The chain joins TRBV11-3 to TRBJ1-1, with D possibly TRBD1 on 5 matching bases. CDR3 nucleotide sequence: TGTGCCAGCAGCTTTCAAGGGGATCACACTGAAGCTTTCTTT. This codes for CASSFQGDHTEAFF.